A few counts support the clone carrying this TCR beta chain. Repertoires were generated with immunoSEQ multiplex PCR, while TCRdb's copy carries only in-frame clones and drops some. This sample has 50,000 to 80,000 clones, with about 86% found just once. This entry comes from a study of technical replicates of blood from four donors. CDR1 GTSNPN and CDR2 SVGIG come from the germline V gene (reference sequence). This CDR3 comprises 16 residues. Trimming took 2 bases from V and 7 from J; bases not matched to a gene: 9. Sequences were obtained from PBMCs. This sequence originates from a human donor in good health. Some clones in this sample may be carry-over from other donors' samples. V is TRBV30 and J is TRBJ1-6; TRBD1 matches 9 bases. CDR3 sequence reads: CAWSILSGTGNSPLHF. The CDR3 bases are TGTGCCTGGAGTATCCTATCCGGGACAGGGAATTCACCCCTCCACTTT.